The 30 T cell receptor beta chains given below trace back to one sample, sequenced in a study of CD8 T cells in ankylosing spondylitis. TCRdb re-called the 5' RACE reads with MiXCR, one entry per CDR3 protein. The top ten clones hold roughly 7.2% of a sample with about 140,000 distinct CDR3 sequences, roughly 8.3% of them seen once. The specimen was synovial fluid, either unsorted or a sorted T cell fraction (not recorded which). The receptors stem from a male donor with ankylosing spondylitis.

This clonotype appeared many times. The chain uses TRBV16 and TRBJ2-1; D remains unclear. In germline, CDR1 is KGHSY, CDR2 FQNENV. This CDR3 has 13 amino acids. Trimming shortened V by 3 bases and J by 8 bases, and 11 bases separated the two germline ends. The CDR3 region is CASSHRVRDEQFF. The DNA for the CDR3 is TGTGCCAGCAGCCATCGGGTCCGGGATGAGCAGTTCTTC.

This clonotype has only a few counts. This chain joins TRBV4-3 and TRBJ1-2, with D unclear. Germline loops: CDR1 LGHNA, CDR2 YSLEER. The CDR3 is 15 residues long. The V end lost 0 bases, the J end lost 5 bases, and 13 bases lay between the germline ends. CDR3 loop: CASSQDTPRGYGYTF. The CDR3 DNA follows: TGCGCCAGCAGCCAAGATACACCTCGGGGTTATGGCTACACCTTC.

Many counts were recorded for this clonotype. The V call is TRBV28, the J call TRBJ1-2, with D perhaps matching TRBD1 (6 bases). V shed 3 bases and J shed 4 bases, with 9 bases lying between them. This CDR3 is built from 13 residues. From germline, CDR1 is MDHEN and CDR2 SYDVKM. The CDR3 DNA sequence: TGTGCCAGCAGTTTTGGGGGCTCCTATGGCTACACCTTC. This sequence encodes CASSFGGSYGYTF.

Many counts were recorded for this clonotype. The genes are TRBV5-1 and TRBJ2-1; TRBD2 aligns across 16 bases. The germline V gene encodes CDR1 SGHRS and CDR2 YFSETQ. CDR3 length: 17 amino acids. J was trimmed by 4 bases and V by 4 bases; bases with no gene match: 5. CDR3 nucleotide sequence: TGCGCCAGCAGCACCGGGACTAGCGGGAGGGAATACAATGAGCAGTTCTTC. Translation gives CASSTGTSGREYNEQFF.

This clonotype was seen repeatedly, ten times or more. The rearrangement uses TRBV7-2 and TRBJ2-5, with 10 bases lining up with TRBD2. This CDR3 comprises 15 residues. J was trimmed by 5 bases and V by 5 bases; bases with no gene match: 8. CDR1 and CDR2 from the germline V gene are SGHTA and FQGNSA. The CDR3, as DNA: TGTGCCAGCAGCCATATAGCGGGGGGCTGGGAGACCCAGTACTTC. Amino acid sequence: CASSHIAGGWETQYF.

The gene calls are TRBV10-1 and TRBJ2-7; maybe TRBD1 (6 bases). CDR1 is WNHNN, CDR2 SYGVQD, per germline (reference sequence). This CDR3 is built from 14 residues. The V and J ends lost 3 bases and 3 bases respectively, with 12 bases between them. For the CDR3, the DNA is TGCGCCAGCAGTGACCACAGGGAGTTCTACGAGCAGTACTTC. Its translation is CASSDHREFYEQYF.

This clonotype was seen repeatedly, ten times or more. The chain recombines TRBV10-3 with TRBJ1-2; perhaps TRBD1 as D (6 bases). The CDR3 extends over 11 amino acids. With 10 bases removed from V and 8 bases from J, the gap between germline ends came to 14 bases. Germline values: CDR1 ENHRY, CDR2 SYGVKD. The CDR3 loop reads CATLGGAGYTF. Here the CDR3 DNA reads TGTGCCACCCTGGGGGGGGCCGGCTACACCTTC.

This clonotype was seen many times. The V gene is TRBV20-1, the J gene TRBJ1-6; 7 nucleotides line up with TRBD1. CDR3 length equals 15 residues. V lost 3 bases and J lost 9; bases outside the gene matches: 11. In germline, CDR1 is DFQATT, CDR2 SNEGSKA (reference sequence). DNA for the CDR3: TGCAGTGCTAGGGTCCGACAGGGTTGGGCTTCACCCCTCCACTTT. As protein: CSARVRQGWASPLHF.

This clonotype appeared many times. In DNA, the CDR3 is TGTGCCAGCAGTTTTAACTCGAACACTGAAGCTTTCTTT. Residues: CASSFNSNTEAFF. This rearrangement joins TRBV12-3 or TRBV12-4 to TRBJ1-1; D call uncertain. V was cut by 3 bases and J by 1 base, with 6 bases left in between. This CDR3 has 13 amino acids.

In its sample, this clonotype was seen a few times. The chain uses TRBV29-1 and TRBJ1-1; D is perhaps TRBD1 (6 bases). This CDR3 has 12 residues. Looked up from germline, CDR1 is SQVTM and CDR2 is ANQGSEA. Trimming left V 7 bases short and J 0 bases short, with 9 bases between. In DNA, the CDR3 is TGCAGCGCCACAGGGATGAACACTGAAGCTTTCTTT. Translating it yields CSATGMNTEAFF. Looking up the rest from reference TRBV29-1 and TRBJ1-1 gives the full variable domain: SAVISQKPSRDICQRGTSLTIQCQVDSQVTMMFWYRQQPGQSLTLIATANQGSEATYESGFVIDKFPISRPNLTFSTLTVSNMSPEDSSIYLCSATGMNTEAFFGQGTRLTVV.

The genes are TRBV2 and TRBJ2-2; D is unclear. This CDR3 comprises 11 residues. Trimming removed 7 bases at V and 2 bases at J, with 2 bases between. Germline V gene sequence: CDR1 SNHLY, CDR2 FYNNEI. The CDR3 sequence: CASTNTGELFF. DNA of the CDR3: TGTGCCAGCACAAACACCGGGGAGCTGTTTTTT. Full variable domain (remainder filled in from reference TRBV2 and TRBJ2-2): EPEVTQTPSHQVTQMGQEVILRCVPISNHLYFYWYRQILGQKVEFLVSFYNNEISEKSEIFDDQFSVERPDGSNFTLKIRSTKLEDSAMYFCASTNTGELFFGEGSRLTVL.

This sequence joins TRBV28 and TRBJ2-4; possibly TRBD2 for D (7 bases). Per the germline V gene, CDR1 is MDHEN and CDR2 is SYDVKM. There are 15 residues in the CDR3. The V gene lost 4 bases and the J gene lost 1 base, with 11 bases spanning the gap. The CDR3 DNA reads TGTGCCAGCAGTTGGGGGGGGCTCGCCAAAAACATTCAGTACTTC. Protein: CASSWGGLAKNIQYF.

This clonotype was seen ten or more times. The rearrangement joins TRBV9 to TRBJ2-5; 10 bases align to TRBD1. V gave up 4 bases and J gave up 2 bases; unmatched junction bases: 8. Germline-derived CDR1 and CDR2 are SGDLS and YYNGEE. The CDR3 is 16 amino acids. The CDR3 loop reads CASSIGRTGGQETQYF. CDR3 DNA sequence: TGTGCCAGCAGCATAGGACGGACAGGGGGACAAGAGACCCAGTACTTC. The full variable domain, in which reference TRBV9 and TRBJ2-5 provide the parts outside the CDR3, is DSGVTQTPKHLITATGQRVTLRCSPRSGDLSVYWYQQSLDQGLQFLIQYYNGEERAKGNILERFSAQQFPDLHSELNLSSLELGDSALYFCASSIGRTGGQETQYFGPGTRLLVL.

This clonotype occurred many times. The CDR3 spells CASSLAGVEGSDTQYF. For the CDR3, the DNA is TGTGCCAGCAGCTTAGCCGGGGTAGAGGGCTCAGATACGCAGTATTTT. The chain combines TRBV7-2 with TRBJ2-3; weak D call: TRBD2 (5 bases). The CDR3 is 16 residues long. The V end lost 0 bases, the J end lost 4 bases, and 14 bases lay between the germline ends. CDR1 is SGHTA and CDR2 is FQGNSA in the germline V gene.

This clonotype was seen once. V is TRBV6-2 or TRBV6-3 and J is TRBJ2-7; D not resolved. This CDR3 has 14 residues. Trimming stripped 6 bases from V and 0 bases from J, with 12 bases between. Germline lookup yields CDR1 MNHEY and CDR2 SVGEGT. CDR3 DNA: TGTGCCAGCAGGGAGACTCTCAGCTCCTACGAGCAGTACTTC. It translates to CASRETLSSYEQYF.

There are a few counts of this clonotype. The rearrangement joins TRBV20-1 to TRBJ1-2; D call uncertain. The V end was cut by 4 bases, the J end by 4 bases, with 13 bases between. The CDR3 runs 13 residues. CDR1 is DFQATT and CDR2 is SNEGSKA in the germline V gene (reference sequence). DNA of the CDR3: TGCAGTGCTAACAAGGGAGTAAGCTATGGCTACACCTTC. Residues: CSANKGVSYGYTF.

The chain uses TRBV7-9 and TRBJ2-3; D remains ambiguous. The CDR3 sequence is 14 residues long. V gave up 3 bases and J gave up 0 bases, with 7 bases separating them. Germline V gene lookup returns CDR1 SEHNR and CDR2 FQNEAQ (reference sequence). CDR3 in amino acids: CASSLVPSTDTQYF. In nucleotides, the CDR3 is TGTGCCAGCAGCTTGGTTCCGAGCACAGATACGCAGTATTTT.

The chain is built from TRBV18 and TRBJ2-4; 8 bases are shared with TRBD2. Losses at the gene ends were 2 bases for V and 0 bases for J; bases not matched to a gene: 12. The CDR3 loop spans 19 amino acids. CDR1 and CDR2 from the germline V gene are KGHSH and LQKENI. CDR3 in amino acids: CASSPYRLAGALAKNIQYF. The CDR3 DNA follows: TGTGCCAGCTCACCATATAGGCTAGCGGGCGCTCTAGCCAAAAACATTCAGTACTTC.

Worth noting for this clonotype: One junction end disagrees with the germline gene, perhaps due to a read error. The gene calls are TRBV11-2 and TRBJ2-7; 8 bases line up with TRBD1. Germline CDR1 and CDR2: SGHAT and FQNNGV. The CDR3 has 15 amino acids. CDR3 in DNA: TGTGCCAGCAACATAAGCCTGACAGGGGCCAACGAGCAGCACTTC. Translated, it gives CASNISLTGANEQHF.

This clonotype has a count of ten or more. The V gene is TRBV18, the J gene TRBJ2-7; TRBD1 is a possible D gene (6 bases). This CDR3 is built from 16 residues. Germline CDR1 and CDR2: KGHSH and LQKENI. The V end lost 3 bases, the J end lost 3 bases, and 18 bases lay between the germline ends. DNA of the CDR3: TGTGCCAGCTCACCTTCACAGGGAACGAACAACTACGAGCAGTACTTC. Translated, it gives CASSPSQGTNNYEQYF.

This clonotype has just a few counts. The chain uses TRBV28 and TRBJ2-1, with 10 positions matching TRBD2. Losses at the gene ends were 8 bases for V and 0 bases for J; bases not matched to a gene: 4. From germline, CDR1 is MDHEN and CDR2 SYDVKM. CDR3 length equals 15 residues. The CDR3, as DNA: TGTGCCAGCGGAGCGGGGGGGAGCTCCTACAATGAGCAGTTCTTC. Amino acids: CASGAGGSSYNEQFF.

This clonotype was detected many times. The J gene is TRBJ2-1, the V gene TRBV7-6; unclear D gene. The germline V gene has CDR1 SGHVS and CDR2 FNYEAQ. Deletions cut 1 base from V and 14 bases from J, with 18 bases between. This CDR3 spans 14 amino acids. CDR3 nucleotides: TGTGCCAGCAGCTTAGATTCGCTGGCCGACGGAAAGTTCTTC. Translating gives CASSLDSLADGKFF.

This clonotype was detected many times. The chain uses TRBV6-2 or TRBV6-3 and TRBJ1-1, with D possibly matching TRBD1 (6 bases). The V and J ends lost 0 bases and 8 bases respectively, with 10 bases between them. Germline CDR1 MNHEY, CDR2 SVGEGT. This CDR3 is built from 13 residues. This chain's CDR3 is CASSYSTGQEAFF. The CDR3 region has the DNA TGTGCCAGCAGTTACTCGACAGGACAAGAAGCTTTCTTT.

This clonotype has a count of ten or more. This sequence joins TRBV4-3 and TRBJ2-1; the match to TRBD2 covers 10 bases. The junction had 4 bases not matched to a gene; V was cut back by 4 bases and J by 4 bases. CDR3 size: 15 residues. The V gene's germline CDR1 is LGHNA and CDR2 YSLEER. The CDR3 sequence is CASSRGTSAYNEQFF. The CDR3 DNA follows: TGCGCCAGCAGCCGTGGGACTAGCGCTTACAATGAGCAGTTCTTC.

This clonotype showed up just a few times. V gene TRBV28 combines with J gene TRBJ2-3; TRBD2 aligns across 8 bases. This CDR3 region has 16 residues. Germline CDR1 is MDHEN and CDR2 is SYDVKM. The V and J ends lost 7 bases and 8 bases, in that order; junction bases with no gene match: 17. The CDR3 sequence is CASNIGGGLLRGTQYF. The CDR3 nucleotides read TGTGCCAGCAACATTGGCGGGGGGCTGCTTAGGGGTACGCAGTATTTT.

This clonotype was seen ten or more times. The genes are TRBV20-1 and TRBJ1-5; D might be TRBD1 (6 bases). CDR1 is DFQATT, CDR2 SNEGSKA, per germline (reference sequence). The CDR3 loop spans 14 amino acids. Trimming shortened V by 0 bases and J by 6 bases, and 12 bases separated the two germline ends. CDR3 nucleotide sequence: TGCAGTGCTAGAGATTACAGGGTTGGTCAGCCCCAGCATTTT. It translates to CSARDYRVGQPQHF.

This chain links TRBV5-5 with TRBJ1-6, with a weak D call TRBD1 (6 bases). CDR1 is SGHKS and CDR2 is YYEKEE in the germline V gene (reference sequence). V gave up 0 bases and J gave up 13 bases, with 17 bases separating them. This CDR3 is 15 amino acids long. CDR3 coding DNA: TGTGCCAGCAGCTTGGCGGCCCAGGGGTTGTGGCCCCTCCACTTT. It encodes CASSLAAQGLWPLHF.

A few counts support this clonotype. The V and J genes are TRBV20-1 and TRBJ1-2, with a weak D call TRBD1 (6 bases). In germline, CDR1 is DFQATT, CDR2 SNEGSKA (reference sequence). With 5 bases removed from V and 2 bases from J, the gap between germline ends came to 12 bases. The CDR3 runs to 13 residues. Written as DNA, the CDR3 is TGCAGTGCTGCCCTAGGGGGAAACTATGGCTACACCTTC. Translated: CSAALGGNYGYTF.

Many counts were recorded for this clonotype. The chain employs TRBV7-2 and TRBJ2-5; 10 bases agree with TRBD2. Germline CDR1 is SGHTA and CDR2 is FQGNSA. Trimming at V came to 2 bases and at J to 3 bases, leaving 3 bases not matched to a gene. This CDR3 has 15 residues. The CDR3 coding sequence is TGTGCCAGCAGCTTATTCGGGACTAGCGAAGAGACCCAGTACTTC. It yields the protein CASSLFGTSEETQYF. The variable domain in full, completed from reference TRBV7-2 and TRBJ2-5, reads GAGVSQSPSNKVTEKGKDVELRCDPISGHTALYWYRQSLGQGLEFLIYFQGNSAPDKSGLPSDRFSAERTGGSVSTLTIQRTQQEDSAVYLCASSLFGTSEETQYFGPGTRLLVL.

In this sample, this clonotype turned up many times. V usage is TRBV5-1 and J usage is TRBJ1-4; TRBD1 matches at 7 bases. V was pared by 5 bases and J by 4 bases, with 5 bases of the junction left unmatched. Looked up from germline, CDR1 is SGHRS and CDR2 is YFSETQ. The CDR3 covers 14 residues. CDR3: CASSQGGNNEKLFF. In DNA form, the CDR3 reads TGCGCCAGCAGTCAGGGGGGAAATAATGAAAAACTGTTTTTT.